The 10 T cell receptor beta chains below come from one sample, sequenced in a study of Ad26.COV2.S vaccination and SARS-CoV-2 variants. Sequenced by immunoSEQ multiplex PCR; TCRdb stores in-frame clones only, minus some. This table holds about 410,000 clones, about 88% found once. Treatment denoted: 15 to 20 received Ad26.COV2.S at low or high dose, single or two shots; roughly five received placebo; per-sample allocation not given. The study sampled participants on day 63 after the first vaccine or placebo injection. The sample here was peripheral blood, taken in a trial of Ad26.COV2.S vaccine versus placebo. All receptors come from a person between 18 and 59 years old who received the Ad26.COV2.S COVID-19 vaccine or a placebo.

The chain is built from TRBV6-5 and TRBJ1-3, with D perhaps matching TRBD1 (5 bases). This CDR3 has 15 amino acids. Trimming removed 4 bases at V and 4 bases at J, with 14 bases between. Germline V gene sequence: CDR1 MNHEY, CDR2 SVGAGI. CDR3 bases: TGTGCCAGCAGTTTCACAGGCGCCTACGGAAACACCATATATTTT. Its translation is CASSFTGAYGNTIYF.

The rearrangement links TRBV14 to TRBJ2-5; weak D call: TRBD2 (5 bases). Trimming left V 1 base short and J 5 bases short, with 11 bases between. The CDR3 covers 14 residues. The germline gives CDR1 SGHDN, CDR2 FVKESK. CDR3 sequence reads: CASSQGPASETQYF. The CDR3 nucleotides are TGTGCCAGCAGCCAAGGACCAGCTAGCGAGACCCAGTACTTC.

Note on this clone: This same CDR3 is encoded by further DNA sequences in the sample. This chain links TRBV9 with TRBJ1-2; D is unresolved. The CDR3 runs 13 residues. V was trimmed by 5 bases and J by 2 bases, leaving 10 bases between them. From germline, CDR1 is SGDLS and CDR2 YYNGEE. This CDR3 is CASSPTENYGYTF. CDR3 bases: TGTGCCAGCAGTCCGACGGAGAACTATGGCTACACCTTC.

This clone was counted only a few times. This sequence joins TRBV3-1 (or the pseudogene TRBV3-2) and TRBJ1-1; D uncertain. Germline V CDR1 and CDR2: LGHDT, YNNKEL (reference sequence). CDR3 length: 16 residues. The V gene lost 0 bases and the J gene lost 1 base, with 12 bases spanning the gap. CDR3 region: CASSQDPEGRNTEAFF. The CDR3 DNA reads TGTGCCAGCAGCCAAGACCCCGAGGGTCGGAACACTGAAGCTTTCTTT.

The chain joins TRBV5-5 to TRBJ2-3; D is unresolved. Germline V gives CDR1 SGHKS, CDR2 YYEKEE (reference sequence). V was pared by 4 bases and J by 5 bases, with 17 bases between. The CDR3 contains 15 residues. This CDR3 is CASSTDIGDKDTQYF. As DNA, the CDR3 is TGTGCCAGCAGCACCGACATTGGTGATAAAGATACGCAGTATTTT.

V gene TRBV5-6 combines with J gene TRBJ1-3; TRBD1 aligns across 8 bases. Looked up from germline, CDR1 is SGHDT and CDR2 is YYEEEE. The CDR3 extends over 17 amino acids. The V gene end was trimmed by 2 bases and the J gene end by 0 bases; junction bases not matched to a gene: 7. Here the CDR3 DNA reads TGTGCCAGCAGCTTAAGCACCACAGGGGGCTCTGGAAACACCATATATTTT. It codes for CASSLSTTGGSGNTIYF. Complete variable domain (other parts from reference TRBV5-6 and TRBJ1-3): DAGVTQSPTHLIKTRGQQVTLRCSPKSGHDTVSWYQQALGQGPQFIFQYYEEEERQRGNFPDRFSGHQFPNYSSELNVNALLLGDSALYLCASSLSTTGGSGNTIYFGEGSWLTVV.

CDR3 region: CASSAERGGADTQYF. CDR3 DNA sequence: TGTGCCAGCAGTGCGGAGCGGGGGGGCGCAGATACGCAGTATTTT. The V call is TRBV2, the J call TRBJ2-3, with 10 positions matching TRBD2. Trimming took 4 bases from V and 4 from J; bases not matched to a gene: 5. CDR1 SNHLY and CDR2 FYNNEI come from the germline V gene. The CDR3 runs 15 residues.

The chain combines TRBV29-1 with TRBJ2-7; 12 positions agree with TRBD1. V gave up 4 bases and J gave up 7 bases; unmatched junction bases: 8. Germline V lookup: CDR1 SQVTM, CDR2 ANQGSEA. The CDR3 runs to 14 residues. CDR3 nucleotide sequence: TGCAGCGTTGTTCAGGGACAGGGGGCTAATGAGCAGTACTTC. Translation gives CSVVQGQGANEQYF.

The V call is TRBV13, the J call TRBJ1-2; weak D call: TRBD1 (5 bases). This CDR3 is 15 amino acids long. The V end was cut by 4 bases, the J end by 4 bases, with 16 bases between. The germline V gene encodes CDR1 PRHDT and CDR2 FYEKMQ (reference sequence). The CDR3 reads CASSSLGGVPYGYTF. Written as DNA, the CDR3 is TGTGCCAGCAGCTCCCTGGGGGGGGTTCCCTATGGCTACACCTTC.

The gene calls are TRBV5-1 and TRBJ2-3, with a weak D call TRBD2 (6 bases). There are 15 residues in the CDR3. V lost 1 base, J lost 2 bases, and 11 bases lay in between. Per germline, CDR1 SGHRS and CDR2 YFSETQ. The CDR3 loop is CASSLSGTATDTQYF. CDR3 in DNA: TGCGCCAGCAGCTTGTCCGGGACTGCCACAGATACGCAGTATTTT.